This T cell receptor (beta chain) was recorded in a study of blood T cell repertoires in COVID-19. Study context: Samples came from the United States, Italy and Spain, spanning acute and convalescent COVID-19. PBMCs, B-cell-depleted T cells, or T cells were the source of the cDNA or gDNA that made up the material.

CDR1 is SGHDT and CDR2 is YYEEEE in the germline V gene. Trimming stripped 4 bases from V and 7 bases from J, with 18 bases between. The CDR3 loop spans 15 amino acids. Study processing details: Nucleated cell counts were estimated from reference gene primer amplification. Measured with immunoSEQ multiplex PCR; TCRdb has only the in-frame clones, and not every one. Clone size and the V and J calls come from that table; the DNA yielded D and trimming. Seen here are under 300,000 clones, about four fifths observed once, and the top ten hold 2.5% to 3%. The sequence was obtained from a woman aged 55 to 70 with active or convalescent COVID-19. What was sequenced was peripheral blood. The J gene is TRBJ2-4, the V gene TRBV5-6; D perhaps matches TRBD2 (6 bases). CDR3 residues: CASSPPGTARNIQYF. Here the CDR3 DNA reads TGTGCCAGCAGCCCCCCGGGGACTGCCCGGAACATTCAGTACTTC.